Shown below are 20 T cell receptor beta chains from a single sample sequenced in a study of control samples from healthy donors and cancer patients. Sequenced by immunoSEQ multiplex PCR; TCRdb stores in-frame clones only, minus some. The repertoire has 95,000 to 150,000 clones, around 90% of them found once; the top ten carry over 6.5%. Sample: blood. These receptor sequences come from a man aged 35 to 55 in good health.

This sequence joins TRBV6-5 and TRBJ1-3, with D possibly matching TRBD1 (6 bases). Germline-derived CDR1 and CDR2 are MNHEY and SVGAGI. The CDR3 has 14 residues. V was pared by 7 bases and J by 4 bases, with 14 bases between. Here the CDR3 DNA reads TGTGCCAGCAATTCCCGGGGGCAAGGAAACACCATATATTTT. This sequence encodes CASNSRGQGNTIYF.

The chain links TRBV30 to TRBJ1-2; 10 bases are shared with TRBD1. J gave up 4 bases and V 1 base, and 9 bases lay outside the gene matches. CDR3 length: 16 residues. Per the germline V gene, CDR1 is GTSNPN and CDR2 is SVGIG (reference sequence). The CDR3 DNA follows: TGTGCCTGGAGTGCCTTTGGGACAGGGGACCTCTATGGCTACACCTTC. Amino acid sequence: CAWSAFGTGDLYGYTF.

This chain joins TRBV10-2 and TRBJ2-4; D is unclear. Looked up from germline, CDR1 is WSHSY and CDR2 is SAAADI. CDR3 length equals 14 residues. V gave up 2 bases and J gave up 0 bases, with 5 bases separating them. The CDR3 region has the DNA TGCGCCAGCAGTGAGGAGTTAGCCAAAAACATTCAGTACTTC. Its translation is CASSEELAKNIQYF.

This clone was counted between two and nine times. The CDR3 DNA sequence: TGTGCCAGCAGTGAAAGTTCCGGGACAGTGTTCTCTGGAAACACCATATATTTT. Its translation is CASSESSGTVFSGNTIYF. This rearrangement joins TRBV25-1 to TRBJ1-3; TRBD1 matches at 7 bases. Per the germline V gene, CDR1 is MGHDK and CDR2 is SYGVNS. CDR3 size: 18 residues. V lost 2 bases and J lost 0; bases outside the gene matches: 10.

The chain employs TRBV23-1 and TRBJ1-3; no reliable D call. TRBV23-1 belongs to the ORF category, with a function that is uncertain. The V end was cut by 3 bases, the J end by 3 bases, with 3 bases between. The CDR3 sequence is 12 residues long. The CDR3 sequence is CASSQVGNTIYF. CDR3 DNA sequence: TGCGCCAGCAGTCAGGTTGGAAACACCATATATTTT.

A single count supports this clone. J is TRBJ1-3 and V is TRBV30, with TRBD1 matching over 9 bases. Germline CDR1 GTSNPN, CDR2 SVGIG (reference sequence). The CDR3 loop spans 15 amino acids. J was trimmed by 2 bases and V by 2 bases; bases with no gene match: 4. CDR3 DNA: TGTGCCTGGAGTAGAGGACAGGGGCCTGGAAACACCATATATTTT. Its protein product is CAWSRGQGPGNTIYF.

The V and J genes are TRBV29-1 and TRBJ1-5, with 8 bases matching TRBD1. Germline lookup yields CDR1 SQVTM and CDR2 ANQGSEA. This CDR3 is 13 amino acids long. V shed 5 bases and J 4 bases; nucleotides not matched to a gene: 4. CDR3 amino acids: CSVYRGINQPQHF. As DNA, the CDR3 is TGCAGCGTTTACAGGGGGATAAATCAGCCCCAGCATTTT.

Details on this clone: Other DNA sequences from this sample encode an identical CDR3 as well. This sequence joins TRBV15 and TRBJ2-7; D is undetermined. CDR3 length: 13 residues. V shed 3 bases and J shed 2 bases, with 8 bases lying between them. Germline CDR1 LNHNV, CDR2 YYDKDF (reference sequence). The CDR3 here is CATSRDGTYEQYF. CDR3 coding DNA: TGTGCCACCAGCAGGGACGGCACCTACGAGCAGTACTTC.

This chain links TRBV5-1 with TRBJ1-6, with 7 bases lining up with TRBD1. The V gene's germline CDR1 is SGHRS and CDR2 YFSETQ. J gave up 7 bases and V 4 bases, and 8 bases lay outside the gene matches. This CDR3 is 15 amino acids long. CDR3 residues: CASSVDRAVNSPLHF. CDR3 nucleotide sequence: TGCGCCAGCAGCGTTGACAGGGCGGTAAATTCACCCCTCCACTTT.

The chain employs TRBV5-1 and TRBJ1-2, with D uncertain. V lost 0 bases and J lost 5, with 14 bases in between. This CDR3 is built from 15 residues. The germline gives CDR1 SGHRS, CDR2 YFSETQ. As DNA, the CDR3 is TGCGCCAGCAGCTTGGAAAGGGCAGTCGGGTATGGCTACACCTTC. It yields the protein CASSLERAVGYGYTF.

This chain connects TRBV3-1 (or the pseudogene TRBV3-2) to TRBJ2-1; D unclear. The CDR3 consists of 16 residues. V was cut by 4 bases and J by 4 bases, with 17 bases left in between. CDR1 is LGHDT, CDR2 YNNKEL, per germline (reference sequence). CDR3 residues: CASSPRAYSKYNEQFF. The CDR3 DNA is TGTGCCAGCAGCCCCCGGGCCTACTCGAAATACAATGAGCAGTTCTTC.

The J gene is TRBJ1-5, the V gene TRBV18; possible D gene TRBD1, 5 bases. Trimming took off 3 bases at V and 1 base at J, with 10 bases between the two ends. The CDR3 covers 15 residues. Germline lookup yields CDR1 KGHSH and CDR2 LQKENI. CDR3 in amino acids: CASSPHRDSNQPQHF. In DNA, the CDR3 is TGTGCCAGCTCACCTCACCGGGACAGCAATCAGCCCCAGCATTTT.

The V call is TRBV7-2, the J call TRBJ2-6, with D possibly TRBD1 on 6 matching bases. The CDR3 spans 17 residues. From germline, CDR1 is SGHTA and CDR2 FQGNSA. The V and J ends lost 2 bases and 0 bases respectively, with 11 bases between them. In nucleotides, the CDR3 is TGTGCCAGCAGCTTACCAGGGGATAGCTCTGGGGCCAACGTCCTGACTTTC. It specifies CASSLPGDSSGANVLTF.

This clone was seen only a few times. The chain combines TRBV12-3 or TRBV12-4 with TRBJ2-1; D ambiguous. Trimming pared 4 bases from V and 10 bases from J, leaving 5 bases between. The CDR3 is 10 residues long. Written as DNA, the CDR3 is TGTGCCAGCAGTTATCGGGAGCAGTTCTTC. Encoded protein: CASSYREQFF.

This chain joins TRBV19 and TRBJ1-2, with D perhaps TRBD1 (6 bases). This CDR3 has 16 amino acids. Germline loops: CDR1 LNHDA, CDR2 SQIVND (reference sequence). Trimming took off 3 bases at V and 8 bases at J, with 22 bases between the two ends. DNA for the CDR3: TGTGCCAGTAGTATCTCCTCCTCGACAGGCCCTAAAGGCTACACCTTC. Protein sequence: CASSISSSTGPKGYTF. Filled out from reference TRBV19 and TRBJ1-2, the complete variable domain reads DGGITQSPKYLFRKEGQNVTLSCEQNLNHDAMYWYRQDPGQGLRLIYYSQIVNDFQKGDIAEGYSVSREKKESFPLTVTSAQKNPTAFYLCASSISSSTGPKGYTFGSGTRLTVV.

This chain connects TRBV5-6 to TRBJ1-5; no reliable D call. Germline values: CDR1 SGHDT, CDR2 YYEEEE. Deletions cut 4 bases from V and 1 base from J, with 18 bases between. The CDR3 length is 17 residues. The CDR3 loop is CASSRKSGVISNQPQHF. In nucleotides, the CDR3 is TGTGCCAGCAGCAGAAAGTCGGGAGTTATAAGCAATCAGCCCCAGCATTTT.

This CDR3 reads CASSQDDRWGTDTQYF. The CDR3 region has the DNA TGCGCCAGCAGCCAAGATGACAGGTGGGGCACAGATACGCAGTATTTT. The V and J genes are TRBV4-1 and TRBJ2-3; D might be TRBD1 (6 bases). The CDR3 totals 16 residues. V shed 0 bases and J shed 1 base, with 11 bases lying between them. Germline lookup yields CDR1 MGHRA and CDR2 YSYEKL.

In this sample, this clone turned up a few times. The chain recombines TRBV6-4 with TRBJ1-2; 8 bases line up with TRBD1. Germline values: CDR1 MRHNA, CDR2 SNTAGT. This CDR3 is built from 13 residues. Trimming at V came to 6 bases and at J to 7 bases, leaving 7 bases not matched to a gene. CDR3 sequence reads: CASSPGGLGGYTF. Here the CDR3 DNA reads TGTGCCAGCAGCCCAGGGGGCCTAGGTGGCTACACCTTC.

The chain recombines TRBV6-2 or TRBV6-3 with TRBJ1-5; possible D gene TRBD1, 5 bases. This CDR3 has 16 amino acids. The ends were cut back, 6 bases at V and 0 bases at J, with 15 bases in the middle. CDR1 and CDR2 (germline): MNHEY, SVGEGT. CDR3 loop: CASSERQLNSNQPQHF. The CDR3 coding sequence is TGTGCCAGCAGCGAGAGACAGTTAAATAGCAATCAGCCCCAGCATTTT.

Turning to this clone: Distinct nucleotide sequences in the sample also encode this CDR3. CDR3 bases: TGTGCCAGCAGTGCGCTTCATGAGCAGTTCTTC. Protein sequence: CASSALHEQFF. The chain is built from TRBV25-1 and TRBJ2-1; no clear D gene. Per germline, CDR1 MGHDK and CDR2 SYGVNS. CDR3 length: 11 amino acids. V dropped 4 bases and J dropped 8 bases, with 6 bases sitting between them.